The subject of this entry is one T cell receptor (beta chain). This entry is derived from a study of shared clonotypes between healthy human individuals. An assay was performed, and its level was deep. Here immunoSEQ multiplex PCR was the method, and the copy in TCRdb shows in-frame clones only, minus some. The sample holds 2 million to 2.5 million clones; around 93% are singletons and the top ten take around 0.38%. V shed 7 bases and J 8 bases; nucleotides not matched to a gene: 8. CDR3 length: 13 residues. Germline V gene data show CDR1 as LNHDA and CDR2 as SQIVND (reference sequence). The rearrangement joins TRBV19 to TRBJ2-4; 7 bases line up with TRBD1. Sequencing was done on a sample of naive CD4+ T cells from PBMCs. The subset here: CD45RA+ positively selected. The TCR sequence derives from a man younger than 35 in good health. Some clones in this sample may be carry-over from other donors' samples. The CDR3 protein is CASKRRQGDIQYF. The CDR3 region has the DNA TGTGCCAGTAAAAGAAGACAGGGCGACATTCAGTACTTC.